The 20 T cell receptor beta chains below come from one sample, sequenced in a study of post-analysis software for immune sequencing data. Study results and caveats: Patients carried roughly 5 TRBV segments more frequently than controls did, and TRBV5-6, TRBV5-1 and TRBV20-1 were among them.

Researchers reported that TCR beta cDNA libraries carried unique molecular identifiers. TCRdb itself ran the PCR reads through MiXCR, one entry per CDR3 protein. This table holds hundreds of thousands of distinct CDR3 sequences, 25% to 30% found once. Their antigens remain unidentified. The sample was blood. These receptors originate from a girl between 10 and 17 years old with multiple sclerosis.

This clonotype occurred a few times. CDR3 residues: CASSYLGTGSPDTQYF. The CDR3 DNA follows: TGTGCCAGCAGCTATCTAGGGACAGGGTCCCCAGATACGCAGTATTTT. V and J are TRBV7-2 and TRBJ2-3; 9 bases fit TRBD1. Germline V CDR1 and CDR2: SGHTA, FQGNSA. The length of the CDR3 is 16 residues. V trimming: 4 bases; J trimming: 4 bases; junction bases outside the gene matches: 9.

This chain links TRBV29-1 with TRBJ2-3; 10 nucleotides line up with TRBD1. There are 14 residues in the CDR3. The trim removed 5 bases at V and 3 bases at J, leaving 5 bases unmatched. Germline CDR1 is SQVTM and CDR2 is ANQGSEA. Here the CDR3 DNA reads TGCAGCGTTCAGGACAGGGGGAGGACAGATACGCAGTATTTT. Amino acid sequence: CSVQDRGRTDTQYF.

This clonotype has a handful of counts. The chain recombines TRBV7-2 with TRBJ2-1; D not resolved. The germline V and J ends were trimmed by 1 base and 5 bases, with 9 bases remaining between them. The CDR3 is 14 amino acids. The germline gives CDR1 SGHTA, CDR2 FQGNSA. CDR3 coding DNA: TGTGCCAGCAGCTTAGTCCCACAGAACAATGAGCAGTTCTTC. Encoded protein: CASSLVPQNNEQFF.

A few counts support this clonotype. The CDR3: CASSQEVWGQSNTGELFF. The DNA of the CDR3 is TGCGCCAGCAGCCAAGAGGTTTGGGGGCAATCGAACACCGGGGAGCTGTTTTTT. The chain is built from TRBV4-1 and TRBJ2-2, with D perhaps matching TRBD1 (6 bases). Germline V CDR1 and CDR2: MGHRA, YSYEKL. The CDR3 is made up of 18 amino acids. Between the trimmed V and J ends, which lost 0 bases and 0 bases, there was a span of 14 bases.

The sample holds a few counts of this clonotype. V usage is TRBV5-1 and J usage is TRBJ2-4, with 8 nucleotides matching TRBD2. J lost 13 bases, V lost 1 base, and 22 bases had no gene match. The CDR3 covers 18 residues. Looked up from germline, CDR1 is SGHRS and CDR2 is YFSETQ. The CDR3, as DNA: TGCGCCAGCAGCTTGATTCCCCCATTCTCTTCGGGAGGGCGAGGGCAGTACTTC. Its translation: CASSLIPPFSSGGRGQYF.

This chain connects TRBV28 to TRBJ2-1, with 7 bases lining up with TRBD1. Trimming took 7 bases from V and 12 from J; bases not matched to a gene: 15. Germline lookup yields CDR1 MDHEN and CDR2 SYDVKM. The CDR3 spans 14 residues. This CDR3 reads CASNEIAQGLGQFF. The CDR3 region has the DNA TGTGCCAGCAATGAAATCGCACAGGGGTTAGGGCAGTTCTTC.

The chain couples TRBV28 to TRBJ2-5; TRBD1 agrees at 7 bases. The length of the CDR3 is 14 residues. The germline CDR1 and CDR2 sequences are MDHEN and SYDVKM. The junction had 7 bases not matched to a gene; V was cut back by 5 bases and J by 4 bases. The CDR3 DNA sequence: TGTGCCAGCAGTCTAAAACAGGGGTTAGAGACCCAGTACTTC. Translated: CASSLKQGLETQYF.

This clonotype occurred once. The chain combines TRBV2 with TRBJ2-7, with D possibly matching TRBD1 (6 bases). From germline, CDR1 is SNHLY and CDR2 FYNNEI. This CDR3 comprises 10 residues. V was shortened by 7 bases and J by 7 bases, with 8 bases between the two germline ends. CDR3 in DNA: TGTGCCAGCACGGACAGAGAGCAGTACTTC. This gives the protein CASTDREQYF.

This clonotype was seen a handful of times. The chain recombines TRBV6-6 with TRBJ1-1; D ambiguous. The germline gives CDR1 MNHNY, CDR2 SVGAGI (reference sequence). The CDR3 is 14 residues long. The germline V and J ends were trimmed by 5 bases and 0 bases, with 10 bases remaining between them. CDR3 coding DNA: TGTGCCAGCAGTCCCGGGTTGATGAACACTGAAGCTTTCTTT. Translation gives CASSPGLMNTEAFF.

This clonotype appeared a few times. One end of the junction is discordant with germline, which a read error may explain. This chain links TRBV29-1 with TRBJ2-3; weak D call: TRBD2 (6 bases). Germline V gene lookup returns CDR1 SQVTM and CDR2 ANQGSEA. The CDR3 runs to 12 residues. In DNA form, the CDR3 reads TGCAGCTTTGAGGGAGGAACAGATACGCAGTATTTT. Residues: CSFEGGTDTQYF.

This clonotype has at least ten counts. The J gene is TRBJ2-5, the V gene TRBV10-1, with a weak D call TRBD2 (6 bases). This CDR3 is 17 amino acids long. Deletions cut 8 bases from V and 5 bases from J, with 27 bases between. From germline, CDR1 is WNHNN and CDR2 SYGVQD (reference sequence). CDR3 sequence: CASAGGFGGIGPETQYF. The CDR3 DNA reads TGCGCCAGCGCTGGGGGGTTCGGCGGGATAGGTCCCGAGACCCAGTACTTC.

This clonotype has only a few counts. This chain uses TRBV5-1 with TRBJ2-3; 9 positions match TRBD2. V dropped 4 bases and J dropped 7; count of bases not matched to a gene: 16. The V gene's germline CDR1 is SGHRS and CDR2 YFSETQ. This CDR3 spans 17 amino acids. The CDR3 coding sequence is TGCGCCAGCAGCGGGGGGACTCTAGCGGGGACCTCCCATACGCAGTATTTT. It is translated as CASSGGTLAGTSHTQYF.

This clonotype was counted only a few times. The genes are TRBV5-1 and TRBJ2-7; 14 bases align to TRBD2. V was clipped by 4 bases and J by 5 bases; unmatched bases: 5. This CDR3 has 15 amino acids. The germline V gene has CDR1 SGHRS and CDR2 YFSETQ. The CDR3 DNA reads TGCGCCAGCAGCCCGGGACTAGCGGGAGTCGACGAGCAGTACTTC. Protein sequence: CASSPGLAGVDEQYF.

The gene calls are TRBV20-1 and TRBJ2-7; TRBD1 or TRBD2 may be the D gene (5 bases each). Per germline, CDR1 DFQATT and CDR2 SNEGSKA (reference sequence). The CDR3 has 12 amino acids. The V and J ends lost 0 bases and 3 bases respectively, with 6 bases between them. This CDR3 reads CSAREGVYEQYF. CDR3 bases: TGCAGTGCTAGAGAGGGGGTCTACGAGCAGTACTTC.

This clonotype was seen more than once but under ten times. The rearrangement links TRBV5-1 to TRBJ2-6; D possibly matches TRBD1 or TRBD2 (5 bases each). Germline lookup yields CDR1 SGHRS and CDR2 YFSETQ. V was clipped by 0 bases and J by 0 bases, with 13 bases between them. There are 18 residues in the CDR3. CDR3 coding DNA: TGCGCCAGCAGCTTGGTTGGGGTGGGGACCTCTGGGGCCAACGTCCTGACTTTC. Its protein is CASSLVGVGTSGANVLTF.

This clonotype was observed a few times. V gene TRBV11-2 combines with J gene TRBJ2-4; 10 nucleotides match TRBD1. V gave up 1 base and J gave up 0 bases; unmatched junction bases: 21. The germline V gene encodes CDR1 SGHAT and CDR2 FQNNGV. This CDR3 region has 23 residues. The CDR3 DNA sequence: TGTGCCAGCAGCTTAGGAAAACCAGGGGCTGGGACAGGGGATTTCATAGCCAAAAACATTCAGTACTTC. Translating gives CASSLGKPGAGTGDFIAKNIQYF.

The chain employs TRBV29-1 and TRBJ2-1, with D tentatively TRBD2 (7 bases). The CDR3 runs to 17 residues. V lost 3 bases to trimming and J lost 0 bases, with 18 bases between them. The germline V gene encodes CDR1 SQVTM and CDR2 ANQGSEA. The CDR3 sequence is CSVDPGGGGLSYNEQFF. The CDR3 DNA reads TGCAGCGTTGATCCCGGGGGCGGGGGTCTCTCCTACAATGAGCAGTTCTTC.

The V and J genes are TRBV7-2 and TRBJ2-5, with D possibly TRBD1 on 6 matching bases. The CDR3 has 14 residues. Germline values: CDR1 SGHTA, CDR2 FQGNSA. V lost 5 bases, J lost 5 bases, and 15 bases lay in between. The CDR3 sequence is CASSRRQVGETQYF. The CDR3 nucleotides read TGTGCCAGCAGCCGGAGACAGGTTGGGGAGACCCAGTACTTC.

This clonotype was seen only a few times. CDR3 nucleotide sequence: TGTGCCAGCAGTACACGGGACTCGCTACAAGAGACCCAGTACTTC. Protein product: CASSTRDSLQETQYF. V gene TRBV27 combines with J gene TRBJ2-5; tentatively, D is TRBD2 (6 bases). The germline gives CDR1 MNHEY, CDR2 SMNVEV (reference sequence). The CDR3 has 15 residues. The V gene lost 5 bases and the J gene lost 2 bases, with 15 bases spanning the gap.

This clonotype occurred once. The V call is TRBV29-1, the J call TRBJ1-4; D call uncertain. Trimming took 4 bases from V and 2 from J, leaving 11 bases between them. Germline values: CDR1 SQVTM, CDR2 ANQGSEA. The CDR3 runs 14 residues. CDR3 sequence: CSVGFGGTNEKLFF. CDR3 sequence (DNA): TGCAGCGTTGGATTTGGCGGGACTAATGAAAAACTGTTTTTT.